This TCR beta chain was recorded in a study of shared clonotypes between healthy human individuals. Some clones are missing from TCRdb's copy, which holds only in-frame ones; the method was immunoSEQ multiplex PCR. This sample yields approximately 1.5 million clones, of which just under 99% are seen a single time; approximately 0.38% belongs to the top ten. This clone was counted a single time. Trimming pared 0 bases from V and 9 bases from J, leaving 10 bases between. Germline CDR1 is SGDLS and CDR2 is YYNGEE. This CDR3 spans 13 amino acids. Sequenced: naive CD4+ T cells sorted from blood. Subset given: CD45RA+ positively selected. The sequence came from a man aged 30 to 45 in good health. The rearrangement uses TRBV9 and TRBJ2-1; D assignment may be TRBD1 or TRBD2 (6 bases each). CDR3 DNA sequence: TGTGCCAGCAGCGTAGGGTGGGGGGCTGAGCAGTTCTTC. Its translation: CASSVGWGAEQFF.